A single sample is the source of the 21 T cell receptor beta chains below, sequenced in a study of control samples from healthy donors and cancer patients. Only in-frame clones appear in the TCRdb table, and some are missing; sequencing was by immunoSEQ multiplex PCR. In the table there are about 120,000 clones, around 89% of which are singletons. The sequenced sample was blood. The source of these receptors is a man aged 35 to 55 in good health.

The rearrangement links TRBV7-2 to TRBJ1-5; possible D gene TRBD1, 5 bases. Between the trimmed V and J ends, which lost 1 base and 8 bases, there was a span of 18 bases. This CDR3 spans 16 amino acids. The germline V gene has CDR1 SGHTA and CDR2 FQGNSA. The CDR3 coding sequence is TGTGCCAGCAGCTTAGTTGGGGGGGGACTGATAGAGCCCCAGCATTTT. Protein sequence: CASSLVGGGLIEPQHF.

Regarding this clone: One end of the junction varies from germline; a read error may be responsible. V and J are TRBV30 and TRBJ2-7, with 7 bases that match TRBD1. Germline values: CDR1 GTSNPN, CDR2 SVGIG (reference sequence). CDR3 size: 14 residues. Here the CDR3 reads CAWSVKGAHSVPWF. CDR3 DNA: TGTGCCTGGAGTGTAAAGGGGGCCCACTCTGTACCTTGGTTC.

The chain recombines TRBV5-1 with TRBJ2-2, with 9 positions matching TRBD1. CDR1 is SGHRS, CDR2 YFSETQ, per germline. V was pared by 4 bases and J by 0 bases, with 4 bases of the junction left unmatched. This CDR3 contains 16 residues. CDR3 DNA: TGCGCCAGCAGCGTCCACAGGGGGCCGAACACCGGGGAGCTGTTTTTT. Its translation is CASSVHRGPNTGELFF.

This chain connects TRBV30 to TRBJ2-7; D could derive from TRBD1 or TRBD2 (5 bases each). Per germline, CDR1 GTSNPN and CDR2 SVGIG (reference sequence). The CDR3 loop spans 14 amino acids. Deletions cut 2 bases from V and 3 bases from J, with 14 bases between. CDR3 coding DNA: TGTGCCTGGAGTTCCTCGGGACCCTTCTACGAGCAGTACTTC. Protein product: CAWSSSGPFYEQYF.

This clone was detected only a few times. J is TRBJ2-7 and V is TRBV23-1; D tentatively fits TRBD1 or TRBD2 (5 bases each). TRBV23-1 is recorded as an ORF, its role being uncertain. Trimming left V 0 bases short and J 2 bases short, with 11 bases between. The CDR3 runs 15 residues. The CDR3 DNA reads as TGCGCCAGCAGTCAATCGGGGACCACTGCCTACGAGCAGTACTTC. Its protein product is CASSQSGTTAYEQYF.

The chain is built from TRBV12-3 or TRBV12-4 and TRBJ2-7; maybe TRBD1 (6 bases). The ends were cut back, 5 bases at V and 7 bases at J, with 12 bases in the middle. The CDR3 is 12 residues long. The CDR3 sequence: CASSPGAGEQYF. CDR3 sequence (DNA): TGTGCCAGCAGTCCAGGGGCAGGAGAGCAGTACTTC.

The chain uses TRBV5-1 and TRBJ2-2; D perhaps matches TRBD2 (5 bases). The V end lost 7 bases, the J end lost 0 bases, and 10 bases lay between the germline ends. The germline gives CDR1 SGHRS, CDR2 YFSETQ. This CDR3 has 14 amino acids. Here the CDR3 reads CASRRTANTGELFF. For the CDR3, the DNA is TGCGCCAGCCGACGGACTGCGAACACCGGGGAGCTGTTTTTT.

The CDR3 reads CASSFPGEKLFF. DNA of the CDR3: TGCGCCAGCAGCTTCCCCGGCGAAAAACTGTTTTTT. V and J are TRBV4-1 and TRBJ1-4; D gene ambiguous. V lost 5 bases and J 8 bases, leaving 9 bases between the germline ends. The CDR3 runs 12 residues. The germline CDR1 and CDR2 sequences are MGHRA and YSYEKL.

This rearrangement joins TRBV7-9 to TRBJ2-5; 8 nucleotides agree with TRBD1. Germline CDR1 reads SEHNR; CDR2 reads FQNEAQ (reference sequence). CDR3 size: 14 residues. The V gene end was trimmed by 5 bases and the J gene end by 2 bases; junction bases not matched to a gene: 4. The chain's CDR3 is CASSIGTGQETQYF. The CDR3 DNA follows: TGTGCCAGCAGCATCGGGACAGGACAAGAGACCCAGTACTTC.

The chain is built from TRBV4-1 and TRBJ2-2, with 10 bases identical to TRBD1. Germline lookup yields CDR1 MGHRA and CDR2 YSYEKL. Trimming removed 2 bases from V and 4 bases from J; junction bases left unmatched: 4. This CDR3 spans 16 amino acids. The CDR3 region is CASSQRTGGGTGELFF. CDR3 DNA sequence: TGCGCCAGCAGCCAAAGGACAGGGGGGGGCACCGGGGAGCTGTTTTTT.

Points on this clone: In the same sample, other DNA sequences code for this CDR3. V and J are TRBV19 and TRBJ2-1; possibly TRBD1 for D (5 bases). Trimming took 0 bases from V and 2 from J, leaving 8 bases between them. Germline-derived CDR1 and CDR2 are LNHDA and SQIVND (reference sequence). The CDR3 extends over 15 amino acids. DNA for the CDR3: TGTGCCAGTAGTATAGAAGGGGCCACCTACAATGAGCAGTTCTTC. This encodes CASSIEGATYNEQFF.

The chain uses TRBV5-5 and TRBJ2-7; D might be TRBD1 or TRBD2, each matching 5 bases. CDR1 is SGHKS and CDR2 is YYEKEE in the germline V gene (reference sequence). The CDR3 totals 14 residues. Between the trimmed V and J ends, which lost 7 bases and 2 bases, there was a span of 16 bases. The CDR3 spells CASARGTQPYEQYF. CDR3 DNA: TGTGCCAGCGCCCGAGGGACGCAACCCTACGAGCAGTACTTC.

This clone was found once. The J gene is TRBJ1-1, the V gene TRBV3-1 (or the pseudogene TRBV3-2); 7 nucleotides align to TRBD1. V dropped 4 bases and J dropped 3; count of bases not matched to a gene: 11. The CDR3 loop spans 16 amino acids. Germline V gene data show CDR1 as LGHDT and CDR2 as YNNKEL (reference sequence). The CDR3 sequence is CASSPLRGVLYTEAFF. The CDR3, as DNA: TGTGCCAGCAGCCCACTCAGGGGGGTCCTCTACACTGAAGCTTTCTTT.

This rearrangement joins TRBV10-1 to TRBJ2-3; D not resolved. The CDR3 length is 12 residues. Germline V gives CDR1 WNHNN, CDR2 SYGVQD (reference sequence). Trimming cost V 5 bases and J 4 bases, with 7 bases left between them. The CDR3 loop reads CASSWEADTQYF. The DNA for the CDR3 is TGCGCCAGCAGTTGGGAAGCAGATACGCAGTATTTT.

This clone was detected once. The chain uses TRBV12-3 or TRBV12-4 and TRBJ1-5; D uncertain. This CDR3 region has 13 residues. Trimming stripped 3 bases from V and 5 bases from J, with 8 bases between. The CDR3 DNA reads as TGTGCCAGCAGTTTGGCGGTCGATCAGCCCCAGCATTTT. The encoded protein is CASSLAVDQPQHF.

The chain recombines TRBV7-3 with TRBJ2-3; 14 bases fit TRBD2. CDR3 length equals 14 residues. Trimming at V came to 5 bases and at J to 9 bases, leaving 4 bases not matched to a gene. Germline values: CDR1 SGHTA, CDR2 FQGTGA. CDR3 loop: CASSTTSGGATQYF. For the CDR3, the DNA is TGTGCCAGCAGCACGACTAGCGGGGGGGCCACGCAGTATTTT.

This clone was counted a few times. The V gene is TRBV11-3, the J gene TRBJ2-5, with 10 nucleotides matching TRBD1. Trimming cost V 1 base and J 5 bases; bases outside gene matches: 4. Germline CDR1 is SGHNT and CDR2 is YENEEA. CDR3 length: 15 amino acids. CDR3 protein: CASSLAGTGVETQYF. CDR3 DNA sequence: TGTGCCAGCAGCTTAGCCGGGACAGGGGTTGAGACCCAGTACTTC.

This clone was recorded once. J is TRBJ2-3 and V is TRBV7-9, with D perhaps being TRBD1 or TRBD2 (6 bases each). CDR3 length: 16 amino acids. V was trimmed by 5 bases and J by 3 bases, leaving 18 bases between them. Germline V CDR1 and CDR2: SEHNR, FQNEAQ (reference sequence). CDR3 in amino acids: CASSRHGGRETDTQYF. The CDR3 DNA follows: TGTGCCAGCAGCCGGCACGGGGGCAGGGAAACAGATACGCAGTATTTT. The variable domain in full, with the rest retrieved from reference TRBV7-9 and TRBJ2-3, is DTGVSQNPRHKITKRGQNVTFRCDPISEHNRLYWYRQTLGQGPEFLTYFQNEAQLEKSRLLSDRFSAERPKGSFSTLEIQRTEQGDSAMYLCASSRHGGRETDTQYFGPGTRLTVL.

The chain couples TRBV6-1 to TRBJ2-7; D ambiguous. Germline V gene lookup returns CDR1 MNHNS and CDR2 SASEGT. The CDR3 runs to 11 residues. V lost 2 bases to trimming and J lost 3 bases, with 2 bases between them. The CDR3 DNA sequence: TGTGCCAGCAGTGAATACTACGAGCAGTACTTC. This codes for CASSEYYEQYF.

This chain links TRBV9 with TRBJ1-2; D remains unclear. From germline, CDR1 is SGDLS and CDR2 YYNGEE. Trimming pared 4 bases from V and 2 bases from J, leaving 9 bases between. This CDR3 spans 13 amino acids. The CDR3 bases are TGTGCCAGCAGCCCCCCCTCCAACTATGGCTACACCTTC. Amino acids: CASSPPSNYGYTF.

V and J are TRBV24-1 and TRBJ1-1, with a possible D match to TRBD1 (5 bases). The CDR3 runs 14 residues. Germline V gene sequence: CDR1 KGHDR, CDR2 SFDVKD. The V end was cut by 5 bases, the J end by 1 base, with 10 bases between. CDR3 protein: CATSGGTRNTEAFF. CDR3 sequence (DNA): TGTGCCACCAGTGGGGGGACCAGGAACACTGAAGCTTTCTTT.